The 9 T cell receptor beta chains in this list originate from one sample, sequenced in a study of OX40 agonist ivuxolimab in advanced cancers. Sequencing was performed with immunoSEQ multiplex PCR; in TCRdb, only in-frame clones are kept and a portion is missing. The sample lists some 73,000 clones; 80% to 90% were seen once. The specimen was CD4+ or CD8+ T cells sorted from blood, collected in a trial of the OX40 agonist ivuxolimab. The receptors here all came from an adult with an advanced solid tumor such as melanoma, head and neck, liver or kidney cancer.

This clone came up once. This rearrangement joins TRBV6-6 to TRBJ2-5; D is possibly TRBD2 (6 bases). The germline V gene encodes CDR1 MNHNY and CDR2 SVGAGI (reference sequence). This CDR3 contains 14 residues. V lost 6 bases and J 5 bases, leaving 16 bases between the germline ends. CDR3 sequence reads: CASSSQYGGETQYF. The DNA for the CDR3 is TGTGCCAGCAGCTCACAGTATGGGGGGGAGACCCAGTACTTC.

This chain connects TRBV6-5 to TRBJ2-1; no reliable D call. V gave up 5 bases and J gave up 9 bases, with 20 bases separating them. Germline CDR1 MNHEY, CDR2 SVGAGI. The CDR3 contains 15 residues. The chain's CDR3 is CASSPSTPTWPEQFF. The CDR3 bases are TGTGCCAGCAGTCCATCGACCCCGACTTGGCCTGAGCAGTTCTTC.

The chain combines TRBV6-6 with TRBJ2-7; TRBD2 aligns across 8 bases. The CDR3 runs 15 residues. CDR1 is MNHNY and CDR2 is SVGAGI in the germline V gene (reference sequence). Unmatched junction bases numbered 5, after V lost 2 bases and J lost 2 bases. CDR3 amino acids: CASSYRAGDTYEQYF. CDR3 coding DNA: TGTGCCAGCAGTTACAGAGCGGGAGACACCTACGAGCAGTACTTC.

V and J are TRBV7-8 and TRBJ2-3; a weak D match, TRBD1 (6 bases). Germline values: CDR1 SGHVS, CDR2 FQNEAQ. Trimming pared 1 base from V and 4 bases from J, leaving 12 bases between. This CDR3 is built from 15 residues. This chain's CDR3 is CASSLEGVGSDTQYF. The CDR3 DNA reads TGTGCCAGCAGCTTAGAGGGGGTCGGCTCAGATACGCAGTATTTT. Full variable domain (rest looked up from reference TRBV7-8 and TRBJ2-3): GAGVSQSPRYKVAKRGQDVALRCDPISGHVSLFWYQQALGQGPEFLTYFQNEAQLDKSGLPSDRFFAERPEGSVSTLKIQRTQQEDSAVYLCASSLEGVGSDTQYFGPGTRLTVL.

The chain joins TRBV4-1 to TRBJ2-5; 12 bases match TRBD2. Germline CDR1 MGHRA, CDR2 YSYEKL. The CDR3 is made up of 15 amino acids. J gave up 6 bases and V 1 base, and 3 bases lay outside the gene matches. The CDR3 here is CASSQAGTSGQTQYF. The CDR3 DNA follows: TGCGCCAGCAGCCAAGCGGGGACTAGCGGGCAGACCCAGTACTTC.

The V and J genes are TRBV19 and TRBJ2-5; D gene ambiguous. CDR3 length equals 11 residues. Germline loops: CDR1 LNHDA, CDR2 SQIVND (reference sequence). V lost 5 bases, J lost 5 bases, and 6 bases lay in between. The CDR3 is CASSVGETQYF. The CDR3 DNA sequence: TGTGCCAGTAGTGTCGGGGAGACCCAGTACTTC.

The chain joins TRBV27 to TRBJ2-1, with D unresolved. V shed 5 bases and J shed 9 bases, with 14 bases lying between them. The CDR3 loop spans 13 amino acids. CDR1 and CDR2 from the germline V gene are MNHEY and SMNVEV (reference sequence). The CDR3 DNA reads TGTGCCAGCAGTGAGAACAGACGTGGTGAGCAGTTCTTC. It translates to CASSENRRGEQFF.

The CDR3 DNA sequence: TGCAGCGCTGGGAGCTCCTACGAGCAGTACTTC. This translates into CSAGSSYEQYF. V is TRBV29-1 and J is TRBJ2-7; maybe TRBD2 (5 bases). The V and J ends lost 7 bases and 0 bases respectively, with 7 bases between them. This CDR3 spans 11 amino acids. Germline CDR1 reads SQVTM; CDR2 reads ANQGSEA.

The gene calls are TRBV28 and TRBJ2-5, with a possible D match to TRBD2 (6 bases). Germline loops: CDR1 MDHEN, CDR2 SYDVKM. The germline V and J ends were trimmed by 2 bases and 2 bases, with 12 bases remaining between them. CDR3 size: 15 residues. The CDR3 reads CASSLRGLAQETQYF. As DNA, the CDR3 is TGTGCCAGCAGTTTAAGGGGACTCGCACAAGAGACCCAGTACTTC.